These 14 T cell receptor beta chains were all obtained from the same sample, sequenced in a study of beta chain features in type 1 diabetes. The study, taken as a whole, reports: Type 1 diabetes patients showed a moderate but significant shortening of TCRB CDR3s in all four CD4+ subsets.

The antigens for these receptors are not known. Investigators reverse transcribed all isolated RNA, so they sequenced expressed TCRB transcripts. TCRdb's copy holds only in-frame clones and misses some; the assay was immunoSEQ multiplex PCR. The sample lists approximately 270,000 clones; 13% to 15% were seen once. Sequencing was performed on naive CD4+ T cells from blood. Source of these receptors: a man in his thirties or forties with type 1 diabetes.

The genes are TRBV28 and TRBJ2-7; TRBD1 aligns across 10 bases. V lost 5 bases, J lost 4 bases, and 8 bases stayed unmatched. CDR3 size: 15 residues. Germline-derived CDR1 and CDR2 are MDHEN and SYDVKM. CDR3: CASSLGTGVLYEQYF. The CDR3 bases are TGTGCCAGCAGTCTGGGGACAGGGGTTCTTTACGAGCAGTACTTC.

J is TRBJ2-5 and V is TRBV23-1, with 8 positions matching TRBD2. TRBV23-1 is an ORF, and what it does is uncertain. The CDR3 sequence is 15 residues long. V shed 11 bases, J shed 2 bases, and the junction held 13 bases outside the gene matches. The CDR3, as DNA: TGCGCCGGCTCCCTAACTAGCGGAGATCAAGAGACCCAGTACTTC. Its protein product is CAGSLTSGDQETQYF.

This clone occurred a few times. J is TRBJ2-7 and V is TRBV5-6; 8 positions agree with TRBD1. The CDR3 covers 16 residues. Germline-derived CDR1 and CDR2 are SGHDT and YYEEEE. Trimming cost V 3 bases and J 4 bases; bases outside gene matches: 12. The CDR3 protein is CASSWSGTGIHYEQYF. In DNA, the CDR3 is TGTGCCAGCAGCTGGTCCGGGACAGGAATACATTACGAGCAGTACTTC.

The rearrangement uses TRBV2 and TRBJ2-1; D possibly corresponds to TRBD2 (6 bases). Germline assignment: CDR1 SNHLY and CDR2 FYNNEI. This CDR3 has 12 residues. The V and J ends lost 6 bases and 15 bases respectively, with 18 bases between them. CDR3: CASSLLATWLFF. The CDR3 DNA is TGTGCCAGCAGCCTACTAGCAACATGGTTGTTCTTC.

This clone was counted between two and nine times. The V call is TRBV9, the J call TRBJ2-3; D is ambiguous. V lost 4 bases and J 6 bases, leaving 9 bases between the germline ends. The CDR3 is 12 residues long. CDR1 and CDR2 (germline): SGDLS, YYNGEE. The CDR3 DNA sequence: TGTGCCAGCAGCCCCTCCGGTGATACGCAGTATTTT. Translated, it gives CASSPSGDTQYF.

This clone was recorded a few times. The V call is TRBV6-5, the J call TRBJ2-5, with 8 bases identical to TRBD2. V was pared by 0 bases and J by 2 bases, with 5 bases of the junction left unmatched. The germline V gene encodes CDR1 MNHEY and CDR2 SVGAGI. This CDR3 is built from 16 residues. CDR3 amino acids: CASSYSRTSGQETQYF. The CDR3 bases are TGTGCCAGCAGTTACTCCCGCACTAGCGGACAAGAGACCCAGTACTTC.

This sequence joins TRBV2 and TRBJ1-5, with 7 bases lining up with TRBD1. In germline, CDR1 is SNHLY, CDR2 FYNNEI. The CDR3 length is 16 residues. Trimming removed 7 bases from V and 3 bases from J; junction bases left unmatched: 12. The CDR3 DNA follows: TGTGCCAGCACACTCTACGGGACAGAGAACAATCAGCCCCAGCATTTT. It yields the protein CASTLYGTENNQPQHF.

This clone was seen a handful of times. This chain joins TRBV2 and TRBJ1-5, with a tentative D call TRBD1 (5 bases). V was shortened by 4 bases and J by 7 bases, with 11 bases between the two germline ends. The CDR3 extends over 13 amino acids. Germline V gives CDR1 SNHLY, CDR2 FYNNEI. Written as DNA, the CDR3 is TGTGCCAGCAGTGCGGGGGAGAGGCAGCCCCAGCATTTT. Amino acids: CASSAGERQPQHF.

This clone has just a few counts. The CDR3 DNA follows: TGTGCCACCAGCAGAGACCGAGGACAGAACTACGAGCAGTACTTC. It codes for CATSRDRGQNYEQYF. V usage is TRBV15 and J usage is TRBJ2-7, with a weak D call TRBD1 (6 bases). The CDR3 is 15 amino acids. Germline CDR1 is LNHNV and CDR2 is YYDKDF (reference sequence). V was clipped by 0 bases and J by 3 bases, with 12 bases between them.

The table lists this clone with a count of one. The rearrangement uses TRBV18 and TRBJ1-2; D call uncertain. Germline V CDR1 and CDR2: KGHSH, LQKENI. This CDR3 spans 15 amino acids. Trimming shortened V by 2 bases and J by 1 base, and 11 bases separated the two germline ends. The CDR3 sequence is CASSPESGFNYGYTF. Written as DNA, the CDR3 is TGTGCCAGCTCACCAGAATCGGGGTTTAACTATGGCTACACCTTC.

This clone was seen a handful of times. The rearrangement joins TRBV5-4 to TRBJ2-7; D is possibly TRBD1 (7 bases). With 4 bases removed from V and 6 bases from J, the gap between germline ends came to 11 bases. Germline V gene data show CDR1 as SGHNT and CDR2 as YYREEE (reference sequence). The CDR3 has 12 amino acids. DNA for the CDR3: TGTGCCAGCAGCCGGGGGACAGTCGAGCAGTACTTC. Its protein product is CASSRGTVEQYF.

The V and J genes are TRBV29-1 and TRBJ1-1; D gene unclear. V was clipped by 7 bases and J by 3 bases, with 9 bases between them. Germline CDR1 reads SQVTM; CDR2 reads ANQGSEA. CDR3 length: 11 residues. CDR3 in amino acids: CSAATDTEAFF. The CDR3 DNA reads TGCAGCGCAGCGACGGACACTGAAGCTTTCTTT. The variable domain in full, with the rest retrieved from reference TRBV29-1 and TRBJ1-1, is SAVISQKPSRDICQRGTSLTIQCQVDSQVTMMFWYRQQPGQSLTLIATANQGSEATYESGFVIDKFPISRPNLTFSTLTVSNMSPEDSSIYLCSAATDTEAFFGQGTRLTVV.

This rearrangement joins TRBV5-1 to TRBJ2-2; 8 bases are shared with TRBD1. Germline CDR1 is SGHRS and CDR2 is YFSETQ. The CDR3 is 16 amino acids. The trim removed 3 bases at V and 0 bases at J, leaving 4 bases unmatched. CDR3 in DNA: TGCGCCAGCAGCTCCCGGGACAGGCCGAACACCGGGGAGCTGTTTTTT. It specifies CASSSRDRPNTGELFF.

This clone showed up just a few times. This chain links TRBV5-6 with TRBJ2-3; no definite D call. There are 12 residues in the CDR3. V dropped 4 bases and J dropped 3 bases, with 6 bases sitting between them. Germline lookup yields CDR1 SGHDT and CDR2 YYEEEE. The CDR3 loop is CASSSPTDTQYF. The CDR3 DNA follows: TGTGCCAGCAGCAGCCCGACAGATACGCAGTATTTT.